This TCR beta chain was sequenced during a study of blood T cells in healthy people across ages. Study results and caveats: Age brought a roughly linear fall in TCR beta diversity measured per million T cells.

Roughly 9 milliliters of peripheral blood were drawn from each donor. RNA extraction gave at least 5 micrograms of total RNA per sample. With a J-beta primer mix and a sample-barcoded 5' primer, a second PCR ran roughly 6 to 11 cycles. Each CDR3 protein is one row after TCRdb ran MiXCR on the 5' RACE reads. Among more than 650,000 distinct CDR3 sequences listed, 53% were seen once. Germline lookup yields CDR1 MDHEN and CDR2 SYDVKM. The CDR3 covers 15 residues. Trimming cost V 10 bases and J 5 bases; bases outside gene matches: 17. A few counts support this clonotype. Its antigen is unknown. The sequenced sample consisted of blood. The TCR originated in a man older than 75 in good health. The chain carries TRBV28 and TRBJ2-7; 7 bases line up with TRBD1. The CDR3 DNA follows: TGTGCCATCTCTCCGACAGGGTTGAACTTCGACGAGCAGTACTTC. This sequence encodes CAISPTGLNFDEQYF.